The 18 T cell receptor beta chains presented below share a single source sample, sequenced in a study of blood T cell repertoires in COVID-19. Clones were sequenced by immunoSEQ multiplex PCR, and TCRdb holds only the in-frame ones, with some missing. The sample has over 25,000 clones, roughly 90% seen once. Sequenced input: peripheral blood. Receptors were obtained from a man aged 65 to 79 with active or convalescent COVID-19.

The CDR3 sequence is CASRHRTGLPNSPLHF. The CDR3 DNA follows: TGTGCCAGCAGACACAGGACAGGGCTCCCAAATTCACCCCTCCACTTT. The V and J genes are TRBV3-1 (or the pseudogene TRBV3-2) and TRBJ1-6; 8 bases fit TRBD1. Germline loops: CDR1 LGHDT, CDR2 YNNKEL (reference sequence). This CDR3 has 16 amino acids. The ends lost 6 bases at V and 7 bases at J; junction bases unmatched: 11.

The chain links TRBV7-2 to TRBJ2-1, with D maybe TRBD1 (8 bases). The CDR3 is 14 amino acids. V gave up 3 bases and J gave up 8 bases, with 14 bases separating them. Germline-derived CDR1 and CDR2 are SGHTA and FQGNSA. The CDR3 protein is CASSFGQGGDEQFF. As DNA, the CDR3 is TGTGCCAGCAGCTTTGGACAGGGAGGGGATGAGCAGTTCTTC. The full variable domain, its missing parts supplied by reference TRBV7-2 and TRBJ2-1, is GAGVSQSPSNKVTEKGKDVELRCDPISGHTALYWYRQSLGQGLEFLIYFQGNSAPDKSGLPSDRFSAERTGGSVSTLTIQRTQQEDSAVYLCASSFGQGGDEQFFGPGTRLTVL.

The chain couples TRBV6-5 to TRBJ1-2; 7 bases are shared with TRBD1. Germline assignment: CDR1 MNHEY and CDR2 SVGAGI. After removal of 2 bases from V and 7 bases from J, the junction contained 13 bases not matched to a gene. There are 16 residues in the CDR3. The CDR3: CASSYTPSGQASGYTF. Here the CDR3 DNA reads TGTGCCAGCAGTTACACTCCCTCCGGACAGGCGTCTGGCTACACCTTC.

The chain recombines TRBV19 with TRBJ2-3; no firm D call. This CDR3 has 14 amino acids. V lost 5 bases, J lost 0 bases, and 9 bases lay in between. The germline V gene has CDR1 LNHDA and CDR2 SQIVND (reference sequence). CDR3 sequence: CASSVGDSTDTQYF. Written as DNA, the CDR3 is TGTGCCAGTAGTGTCGGAGACAGCACAGATACGCAGTATTTT.

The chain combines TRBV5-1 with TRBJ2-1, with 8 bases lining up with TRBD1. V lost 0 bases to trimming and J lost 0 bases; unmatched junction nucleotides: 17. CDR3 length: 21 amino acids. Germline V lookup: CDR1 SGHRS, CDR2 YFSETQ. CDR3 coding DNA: TGCGCCAGCAGCTTGGTAGTAAGGACAGGGCCTGGAAGCGGCTCCTACAATGAGCAGTTCTTC. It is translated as CASSLVVRTGPGSGSYNEQFF.

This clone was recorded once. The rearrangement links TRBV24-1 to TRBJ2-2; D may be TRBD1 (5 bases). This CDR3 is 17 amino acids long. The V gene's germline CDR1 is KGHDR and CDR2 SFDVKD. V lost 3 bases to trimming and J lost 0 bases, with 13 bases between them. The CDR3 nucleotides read TGTGCCACCAGTGATAGAAGACAGTTCGCGAACACCGGGGAGCTGTTTTTT. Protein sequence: CATSDRRQFANTGELFF.

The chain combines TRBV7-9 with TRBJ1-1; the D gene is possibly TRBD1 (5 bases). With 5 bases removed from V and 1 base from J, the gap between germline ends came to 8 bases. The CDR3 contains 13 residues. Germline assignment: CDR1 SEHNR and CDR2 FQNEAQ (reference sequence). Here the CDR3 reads CASSRGGNTEAFF. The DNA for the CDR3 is TGTGCCAGCAGCCGCGGGGGGAACACTGAAGCTTTCTTT.

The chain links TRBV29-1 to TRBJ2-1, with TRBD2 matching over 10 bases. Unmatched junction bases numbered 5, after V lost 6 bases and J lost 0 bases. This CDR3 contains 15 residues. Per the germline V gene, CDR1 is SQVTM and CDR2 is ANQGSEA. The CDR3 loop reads CSVTRLAGSYNEQFF. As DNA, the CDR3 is TGCAGCGTCACCAGACTAGCGGGCTCCTACAATGAGCAGTTCTTC.

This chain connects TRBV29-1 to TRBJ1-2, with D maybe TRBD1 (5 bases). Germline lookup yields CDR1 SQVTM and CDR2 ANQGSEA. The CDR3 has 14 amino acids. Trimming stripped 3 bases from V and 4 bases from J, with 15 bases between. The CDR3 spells CSVDDGGWGYGYTF. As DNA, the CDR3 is TGCAGCGTTGATGACGGGGGATGGGGCTATGGCTACACCTTC.

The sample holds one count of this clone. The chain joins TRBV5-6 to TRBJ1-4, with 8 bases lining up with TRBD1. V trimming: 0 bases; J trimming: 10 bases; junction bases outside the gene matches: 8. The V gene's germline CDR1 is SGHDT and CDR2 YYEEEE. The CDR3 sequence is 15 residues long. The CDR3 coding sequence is TGTGCCAGCAGCTTGGGGGCAACGACAGGGGTAAAACTGTTTTTT. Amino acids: CASSLGATTGVKLFF.

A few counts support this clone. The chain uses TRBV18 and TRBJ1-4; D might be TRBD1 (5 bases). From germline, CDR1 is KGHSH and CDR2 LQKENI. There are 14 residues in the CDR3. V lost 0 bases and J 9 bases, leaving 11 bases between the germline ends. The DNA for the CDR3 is TGTGCCAGCTCACCACCGGGGGGTTTGAAAAAACTGTTTTTT. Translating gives CASSPPGGLKKLFF.

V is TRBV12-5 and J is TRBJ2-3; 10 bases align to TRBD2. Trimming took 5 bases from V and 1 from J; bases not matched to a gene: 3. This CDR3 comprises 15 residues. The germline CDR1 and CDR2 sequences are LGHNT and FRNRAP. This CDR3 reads CASGPGLAGTDTQYF. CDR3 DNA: TGTGCTAGTGGTCCCGGACTAGCGGGCACAGATACGCAGTATTTT.

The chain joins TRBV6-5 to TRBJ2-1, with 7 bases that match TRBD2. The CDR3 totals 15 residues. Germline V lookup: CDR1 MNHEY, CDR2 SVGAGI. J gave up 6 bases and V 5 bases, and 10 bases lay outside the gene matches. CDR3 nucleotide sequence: TGTGCCAGCAGTCCCCTCGGCGGGAGTTCCAATGAGCAGTTCTTC. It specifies CASSPLGGSSNEQFF.

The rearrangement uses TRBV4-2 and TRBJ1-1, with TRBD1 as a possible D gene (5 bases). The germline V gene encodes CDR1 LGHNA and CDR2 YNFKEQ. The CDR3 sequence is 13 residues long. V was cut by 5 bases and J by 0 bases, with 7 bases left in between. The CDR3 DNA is TGTGCCAGCAGCACGACAGTGAACACTGAAGCTTTCTTT. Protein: CASSTTVNTEAFF.

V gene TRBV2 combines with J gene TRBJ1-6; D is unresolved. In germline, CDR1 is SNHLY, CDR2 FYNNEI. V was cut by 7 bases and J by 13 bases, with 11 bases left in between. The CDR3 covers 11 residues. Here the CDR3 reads CASTLGAPLHF. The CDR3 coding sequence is TGTGCCAGCACTTTGGGCGCTCCCCTCCACTTT. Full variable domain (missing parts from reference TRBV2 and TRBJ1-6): EPEVTQTPSHQVTQMGQEVILRCVPISNHLYFYWYRQILGQKVEFLVSFYNNEISEKSEIFDDQFSVERPDGSNFTLKIRSTKLEDSAMYFCASTLGAPLHFGNGTRLTVT.

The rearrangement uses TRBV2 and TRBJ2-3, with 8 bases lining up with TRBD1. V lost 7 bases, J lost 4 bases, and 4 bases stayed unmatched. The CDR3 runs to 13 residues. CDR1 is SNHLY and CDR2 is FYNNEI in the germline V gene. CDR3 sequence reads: CASNGQGSDTQYF. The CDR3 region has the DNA TGTGCCAGCAACGGACAGGGTTCAGATACGCAGTATTTT.

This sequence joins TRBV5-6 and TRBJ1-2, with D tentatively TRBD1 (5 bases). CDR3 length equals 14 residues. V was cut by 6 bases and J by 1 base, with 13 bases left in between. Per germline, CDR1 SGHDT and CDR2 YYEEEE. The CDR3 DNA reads TGTGCCAGCACCCTTTCCGGGGGTAACTATGGCTACACCTTC. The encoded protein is CASTLSGGNYGYTF.

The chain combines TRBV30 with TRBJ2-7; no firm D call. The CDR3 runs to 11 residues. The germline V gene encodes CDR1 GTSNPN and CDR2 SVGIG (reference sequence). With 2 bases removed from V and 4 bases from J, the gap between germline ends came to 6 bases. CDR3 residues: CAWSSLYEQYF. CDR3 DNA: TGTGCCTGGAGTAGCCTATACGAGCAGTACTTC.